This T cell receptor beta chain was recovered during a study of cytomegalovirus exposure and HLA in healthy donors. Study-level findings and limits: The tendency of first-cohort TCR clusters to co-occur in the 110 or so validation repertoires emerged from a later analysis.

Repertoires were generated with immunoSEQ multiplex PCR, while TCRdb's copy carries only in-frame clones and drops some. The sample has approximately 140,000 clones; around 88% are singletons. Notes on this clone: Its antigen remains unidentified.

This CDR3 region has 13 residues. With 6 bases clipped from V and 4 bases from J, the junction kept 5 bases outside the gene matches. Per germline, CDR1 SGDLS and CDR2 YYNGEE. Sequences were obtained from PBMCs. The receptor's source is a young woman in good health and CMV-seropositive. This chain uses TRBV9 with TRBJ1-1; 8 nucleotides line up with TRBD1. The DNA for the CDR3 is TGTGCCAGCACCTCCACAGGGGGCACTGAAGCTTTCTTT. Its protein is CASTSTGGTEAFF.